The rows below give T cell receptor beta chains drawn from one sample of a study of shared clonotypes between healthy human individuals. Method: immunoSEQ multiplex PCR; TCRdb's copy keeps in-frame clones and lacks some. The table has some 1,600,000 clones, around 98% seen once. Sequencing was done on a sample of naive CD4+ T cells sorted from blood. These receptors all stem from a young man in good health. CDR3s include the opening cysteine and the closing phenylalanine or tryptophan. The order of the fields is J gene, D gene, V gene, clone size, CDR3 protein, CDR3 DNA. A D gene is named only where the DNA matches it firmly. Size values are once, few and many counts, or a class for expanded clones, and some rows have none.

TRBJ2-7 NA TRBV28 NA CASSFGVLDLYEQYF TGTGCCAGCAGTTTTGGCGTACTAGATTTATACGAGCAGTACTTC
TRBJ2-7 NA TRBV28 NA CASSFGRGQSSYEQYF TGTGCCAGCAGTTTTGGGAGGGGGCAGTCATCCTACGAGCAGTACTTC
TRBJ2-3 NA TRBV9 NA CASSRGPDTQYF TGTGCCAGCAGCCGCGGGCCAGATACGCAGTATTTT
TRBJ1-2 NA TRBV19 NA CASRPGTRYGYTF TGTGCCAGTAGGCCCGGGACACGTTATGGCTACACCTTC
TRBJ2-1 TRBD2 TRBV19 once CASSSRDYRFF TGTGCCAGTAGTTCCCGGGACTATAGGTTCTTC
TRBJ2-7 TRBD2 TRBV7-2 NA CASSLGTSGSYEQYF TGTGCCAGCAGCTTAGGGACTAGCGGCTCCTACGAGCAGTACTTC
TRBJ1-2 NA TRBV19 NA CASSMAGTDYGYTF TGTGCCAGTAGTATGGCAGGGACCGACTATGGCTACACCTTC
TRBJ2-5 TRBD2 TRBV7-2 NA CASSWSTSGTRETQYF TGTGCCAGCAGCTGGTCGACTAGCGGGACGCGAGAGACCCAGTACTTC
TRBJ2-3 NA TRBV10-1 NA CASSDSSGSTDTQYF TGCGCCAGCAGTGATTCCAGCGGGAGCACAGATACGCAGTATTTT
TRBJ2-1 TRBD2 TRBV18 NA CASSPLPTSGHGFNEQFF TGTGCCAGCTCACCCCTCCCGACTAGCGGGCATGGCTTCAATGAGCAGTTCTTC
TRBJ2-5 NA TRBV4-1 NA CASSQASRETQYF TGCGCCAGCAGCCAAGCCTCGCGAGAGACCCAGTACTTC
TRBJ2-1 TRBD2 TRBV18 NA CASSPEGGSYNEQFF TGTGCCAGCTCACCAGAGGGAGGGTCCTACAATGAGCAGTTCTTC
TRBJ2-7 TRBD1 TRBV28 NA CASTRQGKLYEQYF TGTGCCAGCACCCGACAGGGGAAATTATACGAGCAGTACTTC
TRBJ1-3 NA TRBV5-1 NA CASRKLDSNSGNTIYF TGCGCCAGCAGGAAATTAGACTCTAACTCTGGAAACACCATATATTTT
TRBJ2-5 NA TRBV7-9 once CASSPGALQETQYF TGTGCCAGCAGCCCAGGGGCCCTCCAAGAGACCCAGTACTTC
TRBJ2-2 NA TRBV7-2 NA CASSRRTGSTGELFF TGTGCCAGCAGCAGGAGGACTGGGTCCACCGGGGAGCTGTTTTTT
TRBJ2-2 TRBD2 TRBV29-1 NA CSVVNGRAPGELFF TGCAGCGTTGTAAACGGGAGGGCCCCCGGGGAGCTGTTTTTT
TRBJ1-1 TRBD1 TRBV5-6 once CASSPTGVWTEAFF TGTGCCAGCAGCCCGACAGGGGTTTGGACTGAAGCTTTCTTT
TRBJ1-5 TRBD1 TRBV7-9 NA CASSLGGPGGGQPQHF TGTGCCAGCAGCTTAGGGGGCCCAGGGGGTGGCCAGCCCCAGCATTTT
TRBJ2-6 NA TRBV27 NA CASSPSGSFGANVLTF TGTGCCAGCAGTCCCTCAGGGTCTTTTGGGGCCAACGTCCTGACTTTC
TRBJ2-3 TRBD2 TRBV29-1 NA CSVLPRLTSGRGTDTQYF TGCAGCGTTCTCCCGAGACTGACTAGCGGTCGGGGTACAGATACGCAGTATTTT
TRBJ2-7 NA TRBV11-3 NA CASSLRGDSDYEQYF TGTGCCAGCAGCTTACGGGGGGACAGCGACTACGAGCAGTACTTC
TRBJ2-3 TRBD1 TRBV5-1 NA CASSPQGDADTQYF TGCGCCAGCAGCCCCCAGGGGGATGCAGATACGCAGTATTTT
TRBJ2-7 NA TRBV11-2 NA CASSLDPLRTYEQYF TGTGCCAGCAGCTTAGACCCACTCCGGACCTACGAGCAGTACTTC
TRBJ1-1 NA TRBV5-5 NA CASSLKSVNTEAFF TGTGCCAGCAGTTTGAAGAGCGTAAACACTGAAGCTTTCTTT
TRBJ1-4 TRBD1 TRBV29-1 NA CSVVRGPNEKLFF TGCAGCGTTGTAAGGGGGCCTAATGAAAAACTGTTTTTT
TRBJ1-4 NA TRBV5-1 NA CASSLGKAEEKLFF TGCGCCAGCAGCTTGGGAAAGGCGGAGGAAAAACTGTTTTTT
TRBJ2-7 TRBD1 TRBV6-5 NA CASRSNDRDLIEQYF TGTGCCAGCAGATCAAACGACAGGGATCTAATCGAGCAGTACTTC
TRBJ2-7 NA TRBV9 NA CASSFGGSPYEQYF TGTGCCAGCAGCTTTGGGGGCAGCCCCTACGAGCAGTACTTC
TRBJ1-2 NA TRBV18 NA CASSPNDTGYTF TGTGCCAGCTCACCGAATGACACTGGCTACACCTTC
TRBJ2-7 TRBD1 TRBV11-3 NA CASSLQGVDEQYF TGTGCCAGCAGCTTACAGGGGGTAGACGAGCAGTACTTC
TRBJ1-1 NA TRBV18 NA CASSPLPLAAVNTEAFF TGTGCCAGCTCACCACTCCCTCTTGCGGCGGTGAACACTGAAGCTTTCTTT
TRBJ2-7 TRBD1 TRBV6-6 NA CASEPQGSAKFSEQYF TGTGCCAGCGAACCACAGGGGTCCGCGAAATTTTCCGAGCAGTACTTC
TRBJ1-2 NA TRBV4-3 NA CASSQEVVPVYGYTF TGCGCCAGCAGCCAAGAGGTAGTCCCAGTCTATGGCTACACCTTC
TRBJ1-5 NA TRBV6-5 NA CASGPDGRSNQPQHF TGTGCCAGCGGGCCCGACGGCCGGAGCAATCAGCCCCAGCATTTT
TRBJ2-7 TRBD1 TRBV6-5 NA CASSPGTGTIYEQYF TGTGCCAGCAGTCCCGGGACAGGGACGATCTACGAGCAGTACTTC
TRBJ2-1 TRBD2 TRBV29-1 NA CSVTTTSGRLNEQFF TGCAGCGTAACCACTACTAGCGGGAGGTTGAATGAGCAGTTCTTC
TRBJ1-2 NA TRBV5-6 NA CASSPSLGTLRRTF TGTGCCAGCAGCCCGAGTTTAGGGACCTTAAGGAGGACCTTC
TRBJ2-7 TRBD2 TRBV9 NA CASSPQGAGNTYEQYF TGTGCCAGCAGCCCTCAGGGAGCGGGGAATACCTACGAGCAGTACTTC
TRBJ2-5 TRBD1 TRBV2 NA CARTGQVQETQYF TGTGCCAGAACGGGACAGGTTCAAGAGACCCAGTACTTC
TRBJ1-5 NA TRBV4-1 NA CASSQESVNPPQSQHF TGCGCCAGCAGCCAAGAATCTGTGAATCCGCCACAGTCCCAGCATTTT
TRBJ2-2 NA TRBV7-2 NA CASSLGWAGELFF TGTGCCAGCAGCTTAGGTTGGGCCGGGGAGCTGTTTTTT
TRBJ2-7 NA TRBV5-4 NA CASSPTTDRVYEQYF TGTGCCAGCAGCCCAACGACGGACAGAGTCTACGAGCAGTACTTC
TRBJ2-3 TRBD2 TRBV6-4 NA CASSDKTSGRGPDTQYF TGTGCCAGCAGTGACAAGACTAGCGGGAGAGGCCCAGATACGCAGTATTTT
TRBJ2-2 TRBD2 TRBV12-5 once CASGTVLALNTGELFF TGTGCTAGTGGAACGGTACTAGCGCTGAACACCGGGGAGCTGTTTTTT
TRBJ1-2 TRBD1 TRBV28 once CASRPTGGYGYTF TGTGCCAGCAGGCCTACAGGGGGCTATGGCTACACCTTC
TRBJ2-3 NA TRBV29-1 NA CSVCYTDTQYF TGCAGCGTTTGCTACACAGATACGCAGTATTTT
TRBJ1-3 NA TRBV14 NA CASSQALSGNTIYF TGTGCCAGCAGCCAAGCTCTCTCTGGAAACACCATATATTTT
TRBJ2-3 NA TRBV19 NA CASSTMLPKTNTQYF TGTGCCAGTAGTACGATGCTTCCTAAAACGAATACGCAGTATTTT
TRBJ2-7 NA TRBV13 NA CASSPRGRYEQYF TGTGCCAGCAGTCCCCGGGGACGCTACGAGCAGTACTTC